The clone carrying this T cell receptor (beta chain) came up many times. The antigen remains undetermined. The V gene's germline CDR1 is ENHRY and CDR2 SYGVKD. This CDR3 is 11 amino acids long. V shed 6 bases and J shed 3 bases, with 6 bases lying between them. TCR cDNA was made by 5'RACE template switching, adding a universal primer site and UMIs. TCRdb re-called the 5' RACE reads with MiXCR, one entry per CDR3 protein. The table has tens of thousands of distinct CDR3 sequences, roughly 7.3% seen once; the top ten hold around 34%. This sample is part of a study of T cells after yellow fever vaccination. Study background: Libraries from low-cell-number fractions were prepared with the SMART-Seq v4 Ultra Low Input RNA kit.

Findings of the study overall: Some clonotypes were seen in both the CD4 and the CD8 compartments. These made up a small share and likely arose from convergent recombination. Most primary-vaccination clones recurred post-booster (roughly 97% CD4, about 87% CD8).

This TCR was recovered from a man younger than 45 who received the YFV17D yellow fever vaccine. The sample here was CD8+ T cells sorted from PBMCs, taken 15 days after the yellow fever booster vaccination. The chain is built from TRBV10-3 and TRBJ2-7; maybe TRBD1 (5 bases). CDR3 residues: CAISQGYEQYF. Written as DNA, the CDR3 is TGTGCCATCAGCCAGGGCTACGAGCAGTACTTC.